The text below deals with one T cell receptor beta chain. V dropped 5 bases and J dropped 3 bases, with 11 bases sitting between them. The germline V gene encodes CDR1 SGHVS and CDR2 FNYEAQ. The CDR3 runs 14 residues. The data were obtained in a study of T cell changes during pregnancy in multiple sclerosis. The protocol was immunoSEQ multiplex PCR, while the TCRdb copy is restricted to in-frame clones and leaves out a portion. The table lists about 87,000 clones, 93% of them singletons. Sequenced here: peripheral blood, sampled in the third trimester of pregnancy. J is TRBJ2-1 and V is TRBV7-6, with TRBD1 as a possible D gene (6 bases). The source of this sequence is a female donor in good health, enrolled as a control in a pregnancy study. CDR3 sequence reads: CASSRGMDYNEQFF. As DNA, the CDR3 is TGTGCCAGCAGCAGGGGGATGGACTACAATGAGCAGTTCTTC.